This T cell receptor (beta chain) is drawn from a study of blood T cell repertoires in COVID-19. As for the study in general: The United States, Italy and Spain provided the acute and convalescent COVID-19 samples. Nucleic acid was either cDNA or gDNA, and it came from T cells, B-cell-depleted T cells, or PBMCs.

In the source study's methods: Reference gene primer amplification yielded estimated nucleated cell counts. The protocol was immunoSEQ multiplex PCR, while the TCRdb copy is restricted to in-frame clones and leaves out a portion. The DNA was the basis for D and trimming; V, J and clone size are from that table. The table includes 140,000 to 150,000 clones, around 82% detected once. V lost 0 bases to trimming and J lost 6 bases; unmatched junction nucleotides: 4. The V gene's germline CDR1 is SGHNT and CDR2 YYREEE (reference sequence). CDR3 length: 14 amino acids. The chain combines TRBV5-4 with TRBJ2-7; 9 bases map to TRBD2. This clonotype was obtained from a man in his 60s with active or convalescent COVID-19. The sample taken for sequencing was peripheral blood. The CDR3 DNA is TGTGCCAGCAGCTTGGTAGCGGGAGTCCCCGAGCAGTACTTC. It translates to CASSLVAGVPEQYF.